This is a list of T cell receptor beta chains from one sample in a study of response to subunit inactivated influenza vaccine. TCRdb passed the RT-PCR reads through MiXCR, listing each CDR3 protein once. The sample includes about 570,000 distinct CDR3 sequences, roughly 10% of them seen just once. These same records also appear under a second study, on T cells expressing NK-cell markers.

The sequences come from PBMCs from blood, collected on the day of vaccination. Receptors originate from a man aged 50 to 59 who received an inactivated influenza vaccine. Each CDR3 is given with its conserved first and last residue. Rows may omit the clone size; those that give it use once, few, many or a size class.

v_call: TRBV7-2
j_call: TRBJ2-7
clone_size: once
cdr3_aa: CASSLQGAREQYF

v_call: TRBV11-3
j_call: TRBJ1-1
clone_size: NA
cdr3_aa: CASSFTQNTEAFF

v_call: TRBV4-2
j_call: TRBJ1-1
clone_size: few
cdr3_aa: CASSQGRGRERRTEAFF

v_call: TRBV28
j_call: TRBJ2-5
clone_size: few
cdr3_aa: CASRERGLETQYF

v_call: TRBV20-1
j_call: TRBJ2-5
clone_size: NA
cdr3_aa: CSARDGLAGAETQYF

v_call: TRBV6-5
j_call: TRBJ1-4
clone_size: few
cdr3_aa: CASRPPTGDEFF

v_call: TRBV24-1
j_call: TRBJ2-2
clone_size: few
cdr3_aa: CATSDPGASNTGELFF

v_call: TRBV12-3/TRBV12-4
j_call: TRBJ2-1
clone_size: few
cdr3_aa: CASSLGQGRDEQFF

v_call: TRBV7-9
j_call: TRBJ2-2
clone_size: few
cdr3_aa: CASSLGGDRNTGELFF

v_call: TRBV12-3/TRBV12-4
j_call: TRBJ1-1
clone_size: few
cdr3_aa: CASSHHRGRMNTEAFF

v_call: TRBV30
j_call: TRBJ1-1
clone_size: NA
cdr3_aa: CAFIRGVMNTEAFF

v_call: TRBV7-8
j_call: TRBJ2-7
clone_size: few
cdr3_aa: CASSVRPASSYEQYF

v_call: TRBV3-1
j_call: TRBJ1-6
clone_size: NA
cdr3_aa: CASSQGGSDLSRPPLHF

v_call: TRBV9
j_call: TRBJ2-5
clone_size: few
cdr3_aa: CASSPHRGGAETQYF

v_call: TRBV11-2
j_call: TRBJ2-3
clone_size: few
cdr3_aa: CASSLQRGGSDTQYF

v_call: TRBV12-3/TRBV12-4
j_call: TRBJ1-1
clone_size: few
cdr3_aa: CASSVTGASTEAFF

v_call: TRBV20-1
j_call: TRBJ1-1
clone_size: many
cdr3_aa: CSATQGNFNTEAFF

v_call: TRBV7-2
j_call: TRBJ1-2
clone_size: many
cdr3_aa: CASSFAGPALYGYTF

v_call: TRBV6-2/TRBV6-3
j_call: TRBJ2-1
clone_size: few
cdr3_aa: CASSYSTRYNEQFF

v_call: TRBV15
j_call: TRBJ2-2
clone_size: few
cdr3_aa: CATSRGTSGNTGELFF

v_call: TRBV3-1
j_call: TRBJ2-1
clone_size: NA
cdr3_aa: CASSQDRTGWYNEQFF

v_call: TRBV12-3/TRBV12-4
j_call: TRBJ2-7
clone_size: few
cdr3_aa: CASRAGTSGSIYEQYF

v_call: TRBV7-2
j_call: TRBJ1-1
clone_size: NA
cdr3_aa: CASSPDRDSEAFF

v_call: TRBV4-3
j_call: TRBJ2-1
clone_size: few
cdr3_aa: CASSQGLDSYNEQFF

v_call: TRBV15
j_call: TRBJ2-5
clone_size: many
cdr3_aa: CATSREKGTLPEMETQYF

v_call: TRBV14
j_call: TRBJ2-2
clone_size: NA
cdr3_aa: CASSHTSGTVLFF

v_call: TRBV12-3/TRBV12-4
j_call: TRBJ2-1
clone_size: few
cdr3_aa: CASSLSLAVYNEQFF

v_call: TRBV20-1
j_call: TRBJ2-5
clone_size: few
cdr3_aa: CSATRDRGHQETQYF

v_call: TRBV3-1
j_call: TRBJ2-7
clone_size: NA
cdr3_aa: CASSQGHEQYF

v_call: TRBV7-9
j_call: TRBJ2-1
clone_size: few
cdr3_aa: CASSSTKSNEQFF

v_call: TRBV6-5
j_call: TRBJ2-1
clone_size: many
cdr3_aa: CASSYSRDRGDNEQFF

v_call: TRBV29-1
j_call: TRBJ1-1
clone_size: NA
cdr3_aa: CSVRTGRNTEAFF

v_call: TRBV5-1
j_call: TRBJ2-1
clone_size: many
cdr3_aa: CASSWTFQGKKLNEQFF

v_call: TRBV29-1
j_call: TRBJ2-1
clone_size: NA
cdr3_aa: CSVVGRGLSEQFF

v_call: TRBV7-7
j_call: TRBJ2-5
clone_size: many
cdr3_aa: CASSLDRGGQETQYF

v_call: TRBV4-3
j_call: TRBJ2-5
clone_size: few
cdr3_aa: CASSQDRGTSGRGETQYF

v_call: TRBV28
j_call: TRBJ2-1
clone_size: once
cdr3_aa: CASSTSGTGKPYNEQFF